The sequence of this TCR beta chain was determined in a study of blood T cell repertoires in COVID-19. Source study methods: Estimated nucleated cell counts came from reference gene primer amplification. The table came from immunoSEQ multiplex PCR; TCRdb's copy has only in-frame clones and leaves some out. V and J calls plus clone size are reproduced from that table; the DNA served to infer D and trimming. The data show some 210,000 clones, around nine tenths seen once. With 4 bases removed from V and 2 bases from J, the gap between germline ends came to 8 bases. In germline, CDR1 is KGHSH, CDR2 LQKENI. The CDR3 runs to 13 residues.

The sequence derives from a woman aged 40-49 years with acute or convalescent COVID-19. The genes are TRBV18 and TRBJ2-5; no reliable D call. Material for sequencing was peripheral blood. CDR3 region: CASSRAFQETQYF. For the CDR3, the DNA is TGTGCCAGCTCACGAGCCTTTCAAGAGACCCAGTACTTC.